What follows describes a single T cell receptor (beta chain). What it recognizes is unknown. The data originate from a study of T cell responses to AZD1222 COVID-19 vaccine. Analyses pooled second doses at about 4 or about 12 weeks. Profiling relied on immunoSEQ multiplex PCR, and the TCRdb table lists in-frame clones only, not all of them. There are about 140,000 clones in the sample; roughly 88% occur only once, and about 1.5% lies in the top ten. Trimming cost V 1 base and J 4 bases; bases outside gene matches: 9. The CDR3 length is 18 residues. Germline V lookup: CDR1 SGHDT, CDR2 YYEEEE. Study-wide findings and caveats: Researchers report vaccine-associated CD4 TCRs spanning spike, with dominance at 160-218 and 743-854. Most donors were white British, females outnumbered males, and clonal diversity was possibly underestimated.

The V call is TRBV5-6, the J call TRBJ2-1; 12 bases are shared with TRBD2. The input for sequencing was peripheral blood, taken 28 days after the second AZD1222 dose. The clonotype originates from an adult who received the AZD1222 COVID-19 vaccine. The CDR3 DNA follows: TGTGCCAGCAGCTTGCTAGCGGGAGGGCCCCGGTTTTACAATGAGCAGTTCTTC. Its protein product is CASSLLAGGPRFYNEQFF.